This TCR beta chain comes out of a study of T-cell memory formation after mild COVID-19. Overall study: Clustering of TCRs was largely donor specific.

Libraries for TCRalpha and TCRbeta carried sample barcodes and unique molecular identifiers via 5'RACE. TCRdb processed the 5' RACE reads anew with MiXCR; each CDR3 protein has one entry. In the table there are approximately 260,000 distinct CDR3 sequences, around 17% of which are singletons. As for this clonotype: Its antigen is not identified.

This CDR3 region has 12 residues. Trimming took off 10 bases at V and 4 bases at J, with 13 bases between the two ends. Study-wide results and limits: A second wave expanding day 15 to 37 was CD4+-biased; contracting clones were balanced.

The V and J genes are TRBV12-3 or TRBV12-4 and TRBJ1-1; D possibly corresponds to TRBD1 (5 bases). The sequenced sample consisted of PBMCs or a T cell subset sorted from them (not recorded which). This clonotype originated in a man between 18 and 35 years old who had mild COVID-19 (a few samples of this study predate the infection). Cell type and time point are not known. The CDR3 is CATVTGATEAFF. The CDR3 bases are TGTGCCACCGTTACAGGCGCCACTGAAGCTTTCTTT.